Each of the 23 T cell receptor beta chains below was sequenced from the same sample in a study of T cell clones after liver transplantation. TCRdb keeps only in-frame clones here, not all; method: immunoSEQ multiplex PCR. In the table there are about 45,000 clones, 70% to 90% of which are singletons. The material sequenced was CD4+ T cells from blood, taken 24 months after liver transplant. Source of these receptors: a human patient who received a liver transplant. A subset of T cells may come from the graft donor.

J is TRBJ2-1 and V is TRBV18; D ambiguous. V was clipped by 1 base and J by 2 bases, with 12 bases between them. Germline values: CDR1 KGHSH, CDR2 LQKENI. The CDR3 spans 16 residues. CDR3 sequence: CASSPRQQKTYNEQFF. DNA of the CDR3: TGTGCCAGCTCACCACGGCAACAAAAGACCTACAATGAGCAGTTCTTC. Based on the CDR3 plus reference TRBV18 and TRBJ2-1, the full variable domain is NAGVMQNPRHLVRRRGQEARLRCSPMKGHSHVYWYRQLPEEGLKFMVYLQKENIIDESGMPKERFSAEFPKEGPSILRIQQVVRGDSAAYFCASSPRQQKTYNEQFFGPGTRLTVL.

In DNA form, the CDR3 reads TGTGCCAGCAGCCCGGGACAGTCCAATCAGCCCCAGCATTTT. Translation: CASSPGQSNQPQHF. V is TRBV6-5 and J is TRBJ1-5; the match to TRBD1 covers 7 bases. This CDR3 is built from 14 residues. Germline V gene sequence: CDR1 MNHEY, CDR2 SVGAGI. The ends lost 6 bases at V and 3 bases at J; junction bases unmatched: 5.

The rearrangement links TRBV21-1 to TRBJ1-6; TRBD1, the table's D call, was not compared with the DNA. TRBV21-1 is noted as a pseudogene. The CDR3 length is 20 residues. In nucleotides, the CDR3 is TGTGCCAGCAGCCTCGGTTCGGACAGGACACAGACCTCCTATAATTCACCCCTCCACTTT. Translating it yields CASSLGSDRTQTSYNSPLHF.

The chain employs TRBV19 and TRBJ2-1, with TRBD2 as a possible D gene (6 bases). There are 15 residues in the CDR3. Germline V CDR1 and CDR2: LNHDA, SQIVND (reference sequence). Trimming took off 6 bases at V and 7 bases at J, with 19 bases between the two ends. The CDR3 region is CASSKSRGTPNEQFF. As DNA, the CDR3 is TGTGCCAGTAGCAAATCCAGAGGGACTCCGAATGAGCAGTTCTTC.

The chain couples TRBV28 to TRBJ2-1; D remains ambiguous. V was shortened by 5 bases and J by 0 bases, with 14 bases between the two germline ends. Germline CDR1 is MDHEN and CDR2 is SYDVKM. This CDR3 is built from 16 residues. The CDR3 region is CASSLSLSLSYNEQFF. CDR3 sequence (DNA): TGTGCCAGCAGTCTTTCCCTATCCCTCTCCTACAATGAGCAGTTCTTC.

The rearrangement uses TRBV7-8 and TRBJ1-4; D remains unclear. Germline V CDR1 and CDR2: SGHVS, FQNEAQ. The CDR3 is 10 residues long. Trimming removed 8 bases at V and 8 bases at J, with 6 bases between. The CDR3 nucleotides read TGTGCCAGCTCCAGGGAAAAACTGTTTTTT. Translating it yields CASSREKLFF.

This chain joins TRBV6-4 and TRBJ2-2, with a weak D call TRBD2 (5 bases). The CDR3 is 14 amino acids. V was pared by 4 bases and J by 9 bases, with 15 bases between. CDR1 and CDR2 (germline): MRHNA, SNTAGT. DNA for the CDR3: TGTGCCAGCAGTGCCTTTATCGGGATGCGGGAGCTGTTTTTT. Protein product: CASSAFIGMRELFF.

The chain has TRBV14 and TRBJ2-7; no clear D gene. Trimming removed 1 base from V and 9 bases from J, with 19 bases in between. This CDR3 spans 15 amino acids. Germline V CDR1 and CDR2: SGHDN, FVKESK. The CDR3 protein is CASSQGTAHRDGQYF. CDR3 in DNA: TGTGCCAGCAGCCAAGGGACGGCTCACCGTGACGGGCAGTACTTC.

The chain uses TRBV6-6 and TRBJ1-1; 8 positions match TRBD1. The CDR3 is 13 amino acids. The V and J ends lost 10 bases and 8 bases, in that order; junction bases with no gene match: 12. CDR1 and CDR2 from the germline V gene are MNHNY and SVGAGI (reference sequence). The chain's CDR3 is CAIRTLRDREAFF. CDR3 DNA: TGTGCCATCAGGACCTTACGGGACAGGGAAGCTTTCTTT.

This rearrangement joins TRBV5-4 to TRBJ2-2, with TRBD1 matching 11 bases. The trim removed 4 bases at V and 5 bases at J, leaving 10 bases unmatched. The CDR3 spans 17 residues. Germline assignment: CDR1 SGHNT and CDR2 YYREEE (reference sequence). CDR3 sequence (DNA): TGTGCCAGCAGCGGGGAAAGGACAGGGGGCAGGACCGGGGAGCTGTTTTTT. Its protein is CASSGERTGGRTGELFF.

This clone has just one count. The chain uses TRBV11-2 and TRBJ1-2, with D unresolved. Germline loops: CDR1 SGHAT, CDR2 FQNNGV. Trimming cost V 4 bases and J 4 bases, with 10 bases left between them. The length of the CDR3 is 13 residues. CDR3 coding DNA: TGTGCCAGCAGCTCTTACAGTTCCTATGGCTACACCTTC. Its translation: CASSSYSSYGYTF.

The rearrangement joins TRBV19 to TRBJ1-5, with D maybe TRBD1 (5 bases). The CDR3 totals 17 residues. V lost 6 bases and J 5 bases, leaving 23 bases between the germline ends. Germline lookup yields CDR1 LNHDA and CDR2 SQIVND (reference sequence). The CDR3 DNA reads TGTGCCAGTAGCAATCCTGGACCTCAATGGGGCCATCAGCCCCAGCATTTT. It is translated as CASSNPGPQWGHQPQHF.

V and J are TRBV18 and TRBJ1-5; 9 positions agree with TRBD1. V dropped 6 bases and J dropped 2; count of bases not matched to a gene: 17. The CDR3 has 19 residues. Per germline, CDR1 KGHSH and CDR2 LQKENI. The CDR3 protein is CASSPGTGRIGEGNQPQHF. CDR3 bases: TGTGCCAGCTCGCCCGGGACAGGGAGAATTGGAGAGGGCAATCAGCCCCAGCATTTT.

The rearrangement joins TRBV19 to TRBJ1-5; a possible D gene is TRBD1 (5 bases). This CDR3 spans 14 amino acids. Trimming stripped 7 bases from V and 4 bases from J, with 14 bases between. Germline V CDR1 and CDR2: LNHDA, SQIVND (reference sequence). Here the CDR3 DNA reads TGTGCCAGTACCGGACTGGGGGGGAATCAGCCCCAGCATTTT. Its translation is CASTGLGGNQPQHF.

This clone has a single count. This chain uses TRBV6-1 with TRBJ2-1; 14 bases align to TRBD2. The length of the CDR3 is 16 residues. CDR1 is MNHNS and CDR2 is SASEGT in the germline V gene. V dropped 4 bases and J dropped 7; count of bases not matched to a gene: 6. The CDR3 nucleotides are TGTGCCAGCAGTGGAGGGACTAGCGGGAGAAGGAATGAGCAGTTCTTC. Protein product: CASSGGTSGRRNEQFF.

The chain employs TRBV5-1 and TRBJ2-5; maybe TRBD1 (7 bases). The CDR3 is 14 amino acids. The germline V and J ends were trimmed by 4 bases and 1 base, with 11 bases remaining between them. CDR1 SGHRS and CDR2 YFSETQ come from the germline V gene. The CDR3 protein is CASSPGGPQETQYF. In DNA form, the CDR3 reads TGCGCCAGCAGCCCAGGGGGGCCCCAAGAGACCCAGTACTTC.

The rearrangement joins TRBV5-8 to TRBJ1-1; tentative D call: TRBD1 (5 bases). V shed 4 bases and J shed 0 bases, with 10 bases lying between them. The CDR3 is 14 residues long. CDR1 and CDR2 from the germline V gene are SGHTS and YDEGEE. CDR3 loop: CASSMGRLNTEAFF. CDR3 in DNA: TGTGCCAGCAGCATGGGACGGCTGAACACTGAAGCTTTCTTT.

The chain joins TRBV5-1 to TRBJ2-7, with 9 nucleotides matching TRBD1. The J segment lost 1 base and the V segment lost 7 bases, leaving 0 bases of the junction unmatched. Germline assignment: CDR1 SGHRS and CDR2 YFSETQ. There are 12 residues in the CDR3. The CDR3 sequence: CASGQGSYEQYF. Here the CDR3 DNA reads TGCGCCAGCGGACAGGGGTCCTACGAGCAGTACTTC.

This chain links TRBV6-1 with TRBJ1-3; perhaps TRBD1 as D (6 bases). CDR3 length: 15 residues. Germline assignment: CDR1 MNHNS and CDR2 SASEGT. Between the trimmed V and J ends, which lost 6 bases and 0 bases, there was a span of 12 bases. CDR3 DNA sequence: TGTGCCAGCAGAAAAACAGGGATCTCTGGAAACACCATATATTTT. It codes for CASRKTGISGNTIYF.

The chain combines TRBV20-1 with TRBJ2-2, with D possibly TRBD1 on 5 matching bases. This CDR3 has 11 amino acids. Deletions cut 3 bases from V and 8 bases from J, with 7 bases between. Germline-derived CDR1 and CDR2 are DFQATT and SNEGSKA (reference sequence). CDR3 nucleotides: TGCAGTGCTAGTAGGGGAGGGGAGCTGTTTTTT. The encoded protein is CSASRGGELFF.

J is TRBJ2-7 and V is TRBV7-3; D gene ambiguous. Looked up from germline, CDR1 is SGHTA and CDR2 is FQGTGA. V was pared by 1 base and J by 5 bases, with 12 bases between. The CDR3 is 14 amino acids. The CDR3 bases are TGTGCCAGCAGCTTAAGTCCCGGGTACCACGAGCAGTACTTC. This codes for CASSLSPGYHEQYF. Variable domain in full (rest from reference TRBV7-3 and TRBJ2-7): GAGVSQTPSNKVTEKGKYVELRCDPISGHTALYWYRQSLGQGPEFLIYFQGTGAADDSGLPNDRFFAVRPEGSVSTLKIQRTERGDSAVYLCASSLSPGYHEQYFGPGTRLTVT.

The rearrangement joins TRBV6-5 to TRBJ1-1; 7 nucleotides match TRBD1. This CDR3 comprises 13 residues. After removal of 5 bases from V and 5 bases from J, the junction contained 5 bases not matched to a gene. In germline, CDR1 is MNHEY, CDR2 SVGAGI. This CDR3 reads CASSAYRGTEAFF. The CDR3 bases are TGTGCCAGCAGTGCCTACAGGGGTACTGAAGCTTTCTTT.

V is TRBV9 and J is TRBJ1-1, with D perhaps matching TRBD1 (6 bases). The CDR3 extends over 14 amino acids. CDR1 is SGDLS and CDR2 is YYNGEE in the germline V gene. The germline V and J ends were trimmed by 4 bases and 4 bases, with 14 bases remaining between them. The chain's CDR3 is CASSKEQGSTEAFF. The CDR3, as DNA: TGTGCCAGCAGCAAAGAACAGGGAAGCACTGAAGCTTTCTTT.